This TCR beta chain was recorded in a study of T cell responses to AZD1222 COVID-19 vaccine. Clones were read by immunoSEQ multiplex PCR, and TCRdb kept only the in-frame ones, dropping some. The profile shows roughly 120,000 clones, 91% of them singletons. The clonotype comes from an adult in good health. The sequences come from peripheral blood, collected on day 0 of AZD1222 vaccination.

The chain's CDR3 is CASSPHADNLNQPQHF. The CDR3 bases are TGTGCCAGCAGCCCTCACGCGGACAATCTCAATCAGCCCCAGCATTTT. This rearrangement joins TRBV7-6 to TRBJ1-5, with a weak D call TRBD1 (5 bases). CDR3 length equals 16 residues. V dropped 5 bases and J dropped 3 bases, with 17 bases sitting between them. Germline V CDR1 and CDR2: SGHVS, FNYEAQ.